These 14 T cell receptor beta chains were sequenced from one sample in a study of control samples from healthy donors and cancer patients. Generated by immunoSEQ multiplex PCR, the TCRdb table keeps only in-frame clones and is missing some. The sample carries some 150,000 clones, roughly 95% recorded once. The sample taken for sequencing was blood. The receptors were sampled from a woman aged 30 to 39 in good health.

The chain joins TRBV14 to TRBJ1-6; TRBD1 is a possible D gene (5 bases). The ends were cut back, 6 bases at V and 6 bases at J, with 12 bases in the middle. In germline, CDR1 is SGHDN, CDR2 FVKESK. The CDR3 runs 14 residues. The CDR3 region is CASRGDGANSPLHF. The CDR3 DNA is TGTGCCAGCAGGGGGGACGGCGCTAATTCACCCCTCCACTTT. Full variable domain (missing parts from reference TRBV14 and TRBJ1-6): EAGVTQFPSHSVIEKGQTVTLRCDPISGHDNLYWYRRVMGKEIKFLLHFVKESKQDESGMPNNRFLAERTGGTYSTLKVQPAELEDSGVYFCASRGDGANSPLHFGNGTRLTVT.

The rearrangement links TRBV4-1 to TRBJ1-6; D unclear. The germline CDR1 and CDR2 sequences are MGHRA and YSYEKL. CDR3 length: 14 amino acids. The ends were cut back, 3 bases at V and 13 bases at J, with 16 bases in the middle. CDR3 nucleotide sequence: TGCGCCAGCAGCCAGCTACCCGGCTATTGGCCCCTCCACTTT. It is translated as CASSQLPGYWPLHF.

Worth noting for this clone: The same CDR3 can be traced to other DNA sequences in this sample. V and J are TRBV19 and TRBJ1-1; D not certain. The CDR3 totals 12 residues. CDR1 and CDR2 from the germline V gene are LNHDA and SQIVND (reference sequence). Trimming took off 1 base at V and 3 bases at J, with 3 bases between the two ends. The CDR3 DNA reads as TGTGCCAGTAGTATAGCCGACACTGAAGCTTTCTTT. Protein product: CASSIADTEAFF.

In this sample, this clone turned up once. The chain employs TRBV19 and TRBJ2-1; 11 bases are shared with TRBD2. CDR1 is LNHDA and CDR2 is SQIVND in the germline V gene (reference sequence). V shed 5 bases and J 4 bases; nucleotides not matched to a gene: 4. This CDR3 contains 15 residues. CDR3 sequence (DNA): TGTGCCAGTAGTGGTCCTAGCGGGAGGTACAATGAGCAGTTCTTC. It yields the protein CASSGPSGRYNEQFF.

The chain carries TRBV15 and TRBJ1-4; the match to TRBD1 covers 9 bases. The CDR3 is 15 amino acids. Per germline, CDR1 LNHNV and CDR2 YYDKDF (reference sequence). V gave up 2 bases and J gave up 6 bases; unmatched junction bases: 4. CDR3 DNA: TGTGCCACCAGCAGATGGGGACAGGGTGATGAAAAACTGTTTTTT. Its protein is CATSRWGQGDEKLFF.

This chain connects TRBV11-2 to TRBJ2-3; possible D gene TRBD2, 5 bases. CDR1 and CDR2 (germline): SGHAT, FQNNGV. The CDR3 spans 14 residues. V gave up 0 bases and J gave up 4 bases, with 8 bases separating them. CDR3 protein: CASSLDRGPDTQYF. The CDR3 nucleotides read TGTGCCAGCAGCTTAGATCGAGGGCCAGATACGCAGTATTTT.

The chain carries TRBV3-1 (or the pseudogene TRBV3-2) and TRBJ2-7; D possibly uses TRBD1 or TRBD2 (5 bases each). The V end was cut by 6 bases, the J end by 3 bases, with 12 bases between. Looked up from germline, CDR1 is LGHDT and CDR2 is YNNKEL (reference sequence). The CDR3 is made up of 13 amino acids. The CDR3 bases are TGTGCCAGCAGGCTTGGGACGGACTACGAGCAGTACTTC. This codes for CASRLGTDYEQYF.

This chain joins TRBV15 and TRBJ2-2, with D perhaps assigned TRBD1 or TRBD2 (7 bases each). V lost 3 bases and J lost 0, with 11 bases in between. The CDR3 totals 16 residues. Germline V gene data show CDR1 as LNHNV and CDR2 as YYDKDF (reference sequence). CDR3 sequence (DNA): TGTGCCACCAGCAGGGGGGGGACAGCGAACACCGGGGAGCTGTTTTTT. This translates into CATSRGGTANTGELFF.

The chain has TRBV2 and TRBJ2-1, with D unresolved. The CDR3 totals 17 residues. V was clipped by 5 bases and J by 0 bases, with 17 bases between them. The germline CDR1 and CDR2 sequences are SNHLY and FYNNEI. CDR3 nucleotide sequence: TGTGCCAGCAGTACCCGTTTTATAGTGAGCTCCTACAATGAGCAGTTCTTC. Its protein is CASSTRFIVSSYNEQFF.

This sequence joins TRBV28 and TRBJ1-1; no reliable D call. Trimming took 3 bases from V and 9 from J, leaving 17 bases between them. This CDR3 region has 14 residues. In germline, CDR1 is MDHEN, CDR2 SYDVKM. The CDR3 here is CASSLGKSPAKAFF. The CDR3 region has the DNA TGTGCCAGCAGTTTGGGGAAGAGCCCCGCAAAAGCTTTCTTT.

The chain recombines TRBV6-5 with TRBJ1-2; no definite D call. From germline, CDR1 is MNHEY and CDR2 SVGAGI. This CDR3 spans 13 amino acids. V lost 6 bases, J lost 2 bases, and 10 bases lay in between. The CDR3 reads CASRRATNYGYTF. Written as DNA, the CDR3 is TGTGCCAGCAGGAGGGCTACCAACTATGGCTACACCTTC.

This clone was found once. This rearrangement joins TRBV7-6 to TRBJ2-2, with no clear D. The CDR3 contains 15 residues. V shed 2 bases and J shed 0 bases, with 7 bases lying between them. Looked up from germline, CDR1 is SGHVS and CDR2 is FNYEAQ. Here the CDR3 reads CASSLTPANTGELFF. CDR3 coding DNA: TGTGCCAGCAGCTTAACGCCCGCGAACACCGGGGAGCTGTTTTTT.

The chain links TRBV13 to TRBJ1-2; 7 nucleotides line up with TRBD1. The germline CDR1 and CDR2 sequences are PRHDT and FYEKMQ (reference sequence). The junction had 10 bases not matched to a gene; V was cut back by 4 bases and J by 5 bases. The CDR3 contains 15 residues. CDR3 DNA: TGTGCCAGCAGCTCCCCGGACAGGTCCCAATATGGCTACACCTTC. Its protein product is CASSSPDRSQYGYTF.

The CDR3 loop reads CASRRSSANTEAFF. The DNA of the CDR3 is TGTGCCAGCAGGCGGAGTTCGGCGAACACTGAAGCTTTCTTT. The chain recombines TRBV3-1 (or the pseudogene TRBV3-2) with TRBJ1-1, with D hard to call. CDR1 LGHDT and CDR2 YNNKEL come from the germline V gene (reference sequence). The V end was cut by 6 bases, the J end by 1 base, with 12 bases between. This CDR3 contains 14 residues.